The 10 T cell receptor beta chains in this list originate from one sample, sequenced in a study of T cell responses to AZD1222 COVID-19 vaccine (dated by TCRdb to about 2021). The sample's time point, from its label and the paper: baseline before first vaccination. Libraries came from the immunoSEQ multiplex PCR assay. TCRdb took over this immuneACCESS table, retaining in-frame rearrangements with V and J assigned. Such tables are incomplete; in checked studies, under half of the missing clones stem from an unresolved V gene, and the remainder is unexplained. This sample is represented by around 120,000 clones; approximately 85% of them were singletons. The leading ten clones occupy roughly 1.6% of the sample. The starting material was peripheral blood, obtained on day 0 of AZD1222 vaccination. These receptors were obtained from an adult in good health.

V gene TRBV6-5 combines with J gene TRBJ1-1, with D unresolved. The V end lost 5 bases, the J end lost 3 bases, and 7 bases lay between the germline ends. Germline V lookup: CDR1 MNHEY, CDR2 SVGAGI. CDR3 length: 12 amino acids. CDR3 DNA: TGTGCCAGCAGTCGGTTGGACACTGAAGCTTTCTTT. Protein: CASSRLDTEAFF.

The chain joins TRBV13 to TRBJ1-4; D not certain. Germline V gene lookup returns CDR1 PRHDT and CDR2 FYEKMQ (reference sequence). The CDR3 contains 14 residues. V was pared by 8 bases and J by 6 bases, with 16 bases between. The CDR3 DNA follows: TGTGCCAGCCCCAAAATCGGGTCTGATGAAAAACTGTTTTTT. It yields the protein CASPKIGSDEKLFF.

The CDR3 bases are TGTGCCAGCAGTGACAACCGCAGAAGGGTTACTGAAGCTTTCTTT. Amino acids: CASSDNRRRVTEAFF. The chain employs TRBV2 and TRBJ1-1; D not certain. Germline values: CDR1 SNHLY, CDR2 FYNNEI. The germline V and J ends were trimmed by 3 bases and 5 bases, with 16 bases remaining between them. The CDR3 runs 15 residues.

V usage is TRBV19 and J usage is TRBJ1-1; no clear D. The CDR3 extends over 13 amino acids. CDR1 LNHDA and CDR2 SQIVND come from the germline V gene (reference sequence). V was trimmed by 8 bases and J by 5 bases, leaving 15 bases between them. The chain's CDR3 is CASRAGGQTEAFF. In nucleotides, the CDR3 is TGTGCCAGTCGGGCGGGCGGTCAGACTGAAGCTTTCTTT.

The count of this clone is one. The V call is TRBV29-1, the J call TRBJ1-2; 7 nucleotides match TRBD1. Per germline, CDR1 SQVTM and CDR2 ANQGSEA. The CDR3 length is 11 residues. Trimming removed 7 bases from V and 5 bases from J; junction bases left unmatched: 4. This chain's CDR3 is CSGGDSYGYTF. In DNA, the CDR3 is TGCAGCGGGGGGGACAGTTATGGCTACACCTTC. Supplemented by reference TRBV29-1 and TRBJ1-2, the full variable domain reads SAVISQKPSRDICQRGTSLTIQCQVDSQVTMMFWYRQQPGQSLTLIATANQGSEATYESGFVIDKFPISRPNLTFSTLTVSNMSPEDSSIYLCSGGDSYGYTFGSGTRLTVV.

The chain carries TRBV7-2 and TRBJ1-3; D is undetermined. There are 15 residues in the CDR3. The V end was cut by 4 bases, the J end by 4 bases, with 14 bases between. Germline-derived CDR1 and CDR2 are SGHTA and FQGNSA. The chain's CDR3 is CASSSVPGAGNTIYF. The CDR3 DNA sequence: TGTGCCAGCAGCTCGGTACCCGGAGCGGGAAACACCATATATTTT.

The chain is built from TRBV18 and TRBJ2-7, with D unclear. V was clipped by 3 bases and J by 0 bases, with 9 bases between them. Per germline, CDR1 KGHSH and CDR2 LQKENI. This CDR3 has 14 amino acids. CDR3: CASSPDLSSYEQYF. The DNA for the CDR3 is TGTGCCAGCTCACCTGACTTGAGCTCCTACGAGCAGTACTTC.

The V gene is TRBV5-6, the J gene TRBJ2-2; the D call may be TRBD1 or TRBD2 (6 bases each). The germline V gene encodes CDR1 SGHDT and CDR2 YYEEEE. V was clipped by 2 bases and J by 4 bases, with 15 bases between them. This CDR3 contains 16 residues. CDR3 region: CASSFARDTITGELFF. CDR3 bases: TGTGCCAGCAGCTTCGCGCGGGACACTATCACCGGGGAGCTGTTTTTT. The full variable domain, completed using reference TRBV5-6 and TRBJ2-2, is DAGVTQSPTHLIKTRGQQVTLRCSPKSGHDTVSWYQQALGQGPQFIFQYYEEEERQRGNFPDRFSGHQFPNYSSELNVNALLLGDSALYLCASSFARDTITGELFFGEGSRLTVL.

This clone is deemed medium-sized. The chain couples TRBV19 to TRBJ2-1; D ambiguous. Germline V lookup: CDR1 LNHDA, CDR2 SQIVND (reference sequence). The CDR3 has 13 residues. V lost 3 bases and J 7 bases, leaving 10 bases between the germline ends. The CDR3 DNA follows: TGTGCCAGTAGTATCGCTAATGGGAATGAGCAGTTCTTC. It codes for CASSIANGNEQFF.

The chain uses TRBV11-3 and TRBJ1-6; D is undetermined. This CDR3 is 15 amino acids long. Germline values: CDR1 SGHNT, CDR2 YENEEA. V shed 0 bases and J shed 7 bases, with 10 bases lying between them. This CDR3 reads CASSLERLENSPLHF. CDR3 DNA: TGTGCCAGCAGCTTAGAGCGGCTGGAAAATTCACCCCTCCACTTT.